Detailed here is one T cell receptor (beta chain). Its antigen remains unidentified. An end of the junction differs from the germline gene, which may be a read error. This sample is drawn from a study of blood T cells in healthy people across ages. Regarding the study as a whole: Measured against age, TCR beta diversity per million T cells decreased in a roughly linear manner.

The donors, aged roughly 6 to 95, were healthy Caucasians from Russia. Samples each yielded at least 5 micrograms of total RNA. The V gene's germline CDR1 is SEHNR and CDR2 FQNEAQ (reference sequence). The CDR3 runs to 20 residues. Alongside a J-beta primer mix, a sample-barcoded 5' primer served in a second PCR lasting roughly 6 to 12 cycles. MiXCR, run by TCRdb on the 5' RACE reads, gives a single entry per CDR3 protein. The table includes some 920,000 distinct CDR3 sequences, just over 50% detected once. The gene calls are TRBV7-9 and TRBJ2-1; TRBD2 matches 16 bases. The source material was blood. The sequence derives from an older woman in good health. CDR3 region: CACRSNPGLAGGPRYNEQFF. The CDR3 DNA reads as TGTGCCTGCAGAAGCAATCCGGGACTAGCGGGAGGGCCTCGTTACAATGAGCAGTTCTTC.